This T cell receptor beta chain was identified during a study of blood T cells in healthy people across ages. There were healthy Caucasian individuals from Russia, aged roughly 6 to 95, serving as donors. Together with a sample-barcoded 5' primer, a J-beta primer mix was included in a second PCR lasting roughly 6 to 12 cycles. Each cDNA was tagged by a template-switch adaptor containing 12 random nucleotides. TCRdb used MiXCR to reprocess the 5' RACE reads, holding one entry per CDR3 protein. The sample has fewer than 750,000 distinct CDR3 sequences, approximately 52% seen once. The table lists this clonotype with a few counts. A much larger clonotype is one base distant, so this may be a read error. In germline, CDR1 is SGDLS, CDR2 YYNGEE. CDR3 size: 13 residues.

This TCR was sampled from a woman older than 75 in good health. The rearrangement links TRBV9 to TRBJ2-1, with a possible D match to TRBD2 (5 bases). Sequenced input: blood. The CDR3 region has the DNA TGTGTCAGCACCGCCCGGGGTTACAATGAGCAGTTCTTC. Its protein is CVSTARGYNEQFF.